The sample holds many counts of the clone carrying this T cell receptor (beta chain). The data belong to a study of T cells in Graves' hyperthyroidism and ophthalmopathy. Amplification yielded TCR beta CDR3 regions, with RNA transcripts as the source. Primed by the HTBI set, a first-round RT-PCR was run on the TCR CDR3. TCRdb itself ran the multiplex PCR reads through MiXCR, one entry per CDR3 protein. Here the sample spans about 400,000 distinct CDR3 sequences, about 12% being singletons. This CDR3 has 15 amino acids. The germline CDR1 and CDR2 sequences are ENHRY and SYGVKD. Trimming removed 2 bases from V and 8 bases from J, with 16 bases in between.

The receptor's source is a woman aged 18-29 years with Graves' hyperthyroidism. The V and J genes are TRBV10-3 and TRBJ2-1; perhaps D is TRBD1 or TRBD2 (7 bases each). Sequencing used blood. CDR3 residues: CAISEGLAGGDEQFF. In DNA form, the CDR3 reads TGTGCCATCAGTGAGGGTCTAGCAGGGGGGGATGAGCAGTTCTTC.